These 30 T cell receptor beta chains were all obtained from the same sample, sequenced in a study of tumor-infiltrating lymphocytes in oesophageal squamous cell carcinoma. TCRdb called the PCR reads again in MiXCR, with one record for every CDR3 protein. The sample holds fewer than 15,000 distinct CDR3 sequences, about half seen once. The specimen sequenced was blood. Every receptor here comes from a female donor with esophageal squamous cell carcinoma.

This clonotype was detected ten times or more. This could be a read error, since a much larger clone is one nucleotide away. J is TRBJ2-5 and V is TRBV7-8; D could derive from TRBD1 or TRBD2 (5 bases each). The CDR3 consists of 16 residues. Germline V lookup: CDR1 SGHVS, CDR2 FQNEAQ. V shed 1 base and J shed 11 bases, with 23 bases lying between them. The CDR3 DNA follows: TGTGCCAGCAGCTTAGACGGGGCGCCGGAATACAATGAGCAGTACTTC. Translated: CASSLDGAPEYNEQYF.

V and J are TRBV30 and TRBJ2-7, with TRBD1 identical over 7 bases. Germline loops: CDR1 GTSNPN, CDR2 SVGIG (reference sequence). The CDR3 runs 12 residues. J lost 7 bases, V lost 4 bases, and 7 bases had no gene match. The CDR3 region has the DNA TGTGCCTGGACTCTGGACAGGACTGAGCAGTACTTC. Translation gives CAWTLDRTEQYF. Drawing the rest from reference TRBV30 and TRBJ2-7, the complete variable domain is SQTIHQWPATLVQPVGSPLSLECTVEGTSNPNLYWYRQAAGRGLQLLFYSVGIGQISSEVPQNLSASRPQDRQFILSSKKLLLSDSGFYLCAWTLDRTEQYFGPGTRLTVT.

This clonotype was seen many times. The chain carries TRBV4-1 and TRBJ1-3; 10 nucleotides align to TRBD1. Per germline, CDR1 MGHRA and CDR2 YSYEKL. V was clipped by 2 bases and J by 2 bases; unmatched bases: 6. The CDR3 loop spans 17 amino acids. The CDR3 DNA reads as TGCGCCAGCAGCCAACCGGGACAGGGGTACCCTGGAAACACCATATATTTT. As protein: CASSQPGQGYPGNTIYF.

V is TRBV5-5 and J is TRBJ2-7, with 8 positions matching TRBD1. CDR1 and CDR2 (germline): SGHKS, YYEKEE (reference sequence). The CDR3 is made up of 15 amino acids. Trimming cost V 0 bases and J 3 bases; bases outside gene matches: 5. Here the CDR3 reads CASSLASGTGYEQYF. CDR3 nucleotide sequence: TGTGCCAGCAGCTTGGCATCAGGGACAGGCTACGAGCAGTACTTC.

The chain joins TRBV7-8 to TRBJ2-5, with 12 positions matching TRBD2. The germline CDR1 and CDR2 sequences are SGHVS and FQNEAQ. V shed 2 bases and J 5 bases; nucleotides not matched to a gene: 9. The CDR3 sequence is 17 residues long. The CDR3: CASSLRPSGGAGETQYF. For the CDR3, the DNA is TGTGCCAGCAGCTTAAGGCCTAGCGGGGGGGCCGGGGAGACCCAGTACTTC. The variable domain in full, completed from reference TRBV7-8 and TRBJ2-5, reads GAGVSQSPRYKVAKRGQDVALRCDPISGHVSLFWYQQALGQGPEFLTYFQNEAQLDKSGLPSDRFFAERPEGSVSTLKIQRTQQEDSAVYLCASSLRPSGGAGETQYFGPGTRLLVL.

This chain connects TRBV7-6 to TRBJ2-3; no reliable D call. Near its end, the DNA agrees better with TRBJ2-1, so the J call may be wrong. From germline, CDR1 is SGHVS and CDR2 FNYEAQ. The CDR3 consists of 12 residues. The CDR3 sequence: CASSLPYNEQFF. CDR3 DNA: TGTGCCAGCAGCTTACCGTACAATGAGCAGTTCTTC.

This clonotype was recorded many times. The chain joins TRBV2 to TRBJ2-7; a weak D match, TRBD1 (6 bases). Deletions cut 2 bases from V and 3 bases from J, with 14 bases between. Per the germline V gene, CDR1 is SNHLY and CDR2 is FYNNEI. This CDR3 has 15 amino acids. In nucleotides, the CDR3 is TGTGCCAGCAGTGAATTGGGGGCTACAGGCTACGAGCAGTACTTC. This translates into CASSELGATGYEQYF.

This chain uses TRBV12-3 or TRBV12-4 with TRBJ2-1, with a tentative D call TRBD2 (6 bases). The CDR3 consists of 14 residues. V was trimmed by 2 bases and J by 7 bases, leaving 12 bases between them. The CDR3 nucleotides read TGTGCCAGCAGTTTAATAGCGGCTTCGAATGAGCAGTTCTTC. This sequence encodes CASSLIAASNEQFF.

The J gene is TRBJ2-3, the V gene TRBV7-2; TRBD2 matches 9 bases. This CDR3 has 19 amino acids. CDR1 and CDR2 from the germline V gene are SGHTA and FQGNSA. The V and J ends lost 1 base and 2 bases, in that order; junction bases with no gene match: 13. This CDR3 reads CASSLVPQPLAGTTDTQYF. The DNA for the CDR3 is TGTGCCAGCAGCTTAGTTCCCCAACCCCTAGCGGGGACCACAGATACGCAGTATTTT.

This clonotype was seen repeatedly, ten times or more. Possible read error: a much larger clone is one base away. The chain couples TRBV19 to TRBJ2-5; D unresolved. Germline loops: CDR1 LNHDA, CDR2 SQIVND (reference sequence). V lost 1 base, J lost 11 bases, and 14 bases lay in between. There are 13 residues in the CDR3. The DNA for the CDR3 is TGTGCCAGTAGTATAGCGGGTTTGAATGAGCAGTACTTC. This codes for CASSIAGLNEQYF. The whole variable domain, remainder taken from reference TRBV19 and TRBJ2-5, is DGGITQSPKYLFRKEGQNVTLSCEQNLNHDAMYWYRQDPGQGLRLIYYSQIVNDFQKGDIAEGYSVSREKKESFPLTVTSAQKNPTAFYLCASSIAGLNEQYFGPGTRLLVL.

The V gene is TRBV7-9, the J gene TRBJ2-7, with D perhaps matching TRBD1 (6 bases). The CDR3 has 15 residues. The V and J ends lost 5 bases and 0 bases respectively, with 14 bases between them. CDR1 and CDR2 (germline): SEHNR, FQNEAQ (reference sequence). The CDR3 reads CASSVPGTPSYEQYF. The CDR3 coding sequence is TGTGCCAGCAGCGTACCAGGGACACCCTCCTACGAGCAGTACTTC.

As regards this clonotype: With a much larger clone just one base away, this may be a read error. The DNA of the CDR3 is TGTGCCAGCAGTTGGGGCCGCCTCGGGGAGCTGTATTTT. Residues: CASSWGRLGELYF. The rearrangement links TRBV6-1 to TRBJ2-3; D possibly uses TRBD1 or TRBD2 (5 bases each). The germline V gene encodes CDR1 MNHNS and CDR2 SASEGT. This CDR3 region has 13 residues. Between the trimmed V and J ends, which lost 5 bases and 14 bases, there was a span of 20 bases.

This clonotype was seen a few times. This may be a read error: a much more frequent sequence differs by one nucleotide. The V gene is TRBV6-1, the J gene TRBJ2-7; the D gene is possibly TRBD1 (6 bases). V shed 7 bases and J shed 7 bases, with 23 bases lying between them. The CDR3 has 15 amino acids. Germline CDR1 reads MNHNS; CDR2 reads SASEGT. The CDR3 is CASTPGQGSYNEQYF. In nucleotides, the CDR3 is TGTGCCAGCACCCCCGGGCAGGGGTCCTACAATGAGCAGTACTTC.

This rearrangement joins TRBV6-1 to TRBJ2-3; 11 nucleotides agree with TRBD2. The J call may not be correct, given that the DNA end is closer to TRBJ2-1. The CDR3 totals 15 residues. Germline CDR1 and CDR2: MNHNS and SASEGT. The CDR3 sequence: CASSVGSGGADEQFF. CDR3 bases: TGTGCCAGCAGTGTCGGTAGCGGGGGGGCGGATGAGCAGTTCTTC.

The J gene is TRBJ2-3, the V gene TRBV6-1; the D gene is possibly TRBD1 (5 bases). The J call may be mistaken, given a closer DNA end match to TRBJ1-1. This CDR3 has 14 residues. Germline loops: CDR1 MNHNS, CDR2 SASEGT. The DNA for the CDR3 is TGTGCCAGCAGTGAAGGGGGGGAGAACACTGAAGCTTTCTTT. It codes for CASSEGGENTEAFF.

This clonotype was seen only a few times. The chain employs TRBV7-2 and TRBJ2-7; 8 bases are shared with TRBD2. The assigned J gene may be wrong: the sequence end matches TRBJ2-5 better. This CDR3 spans 16 amino acids. Germline CDR1 reads SGHTA; CDR2 reads FQGNSA. The CDR3: CASSLASGRLQETQYF. CDR3 sequence (DNA): TGTGCCAGCAGCTTAGCGAGCGGGAGATTGCAAGAGACCCAGTACTTC.

The rearrangement uses TRBV7-6 and TRBJ2-4; 8 nucleotides align to TRBD1. The DNA end is a closer match to TRBJ2-1, so the J assignment may be wrong. The germline V gene has CDR1 SGHVS and CDR2 FNYEAQ. CDR3 length: 14 residues. DNA of the CDR3: TGTGCCAGCCTTTGGACAGGGCCTTACAATGAGCAGTTCTTC. It codes for CASLWTGPYNEQFF.

This sequence joins TRBV28 and TRBJ2-3; 8 bases are a match to TRBD1. The CDR3 is 19 residues long. The germline gives CDR1 MDHEN, CDR2 SYDVKM. V was clipped by 1 base and J by 5 bases; unmatched bases: 17. The CDR3: CASSLFHDLQTGVVDTQYF. The CDR3 coding sequence is TGTGCCAGCAGTTTATTCCACGATCTTCAGACAGGGGTGGTAGATACGCAGTATTTT.

By proportion, this clonotype is medium-sized. The rearrangement links TRBV11-2 to TRBJ2-3; D possibly matches TRBD1 or TRBD2 (6 bases each). CDR1 SGHAT and CDR2 FQNNGV come from the germline V gene. The CDR3 is 16 residues long. Trimming took 4 bases from V and 1 from J, leaving 15 bases between them. The CDR3 nucleotides are TGTGCCAGCAGCTCCATTGGGGGGCAGGGCACAGATACGCAGTATTTT. It yields the protein CASSSIGGQGTDTQYF.

This rearrangement joins TRBV7-2 to TRBJ2-6, with 7 bases aligning to TRBD1. V shed 6 bases and J 0 bases; nucleotides not matched to a gene: 2. CDR1 SGHTA and CDR2 FQGNSA come from the germline V gene. CDR3 length equals 15 residues. The CDR3 coding sequence is TGTGCCAGCAGTACAGGGGACTCTGGGGCCAACGTCCTGACTTTC. Protein: CASSTGDSGANVLTF.

V is TRBV6-8 and J is TRBJ2-5; TRBD2 agrees at 9 bases. With the DNA end fitting TRBJ2-7 better, the J assignment may be wrong. The CDR3 is made up of 19 amino acids. CDR1 is MNHGY, CDR2 SAAAGT, per germline. The CDR3 coding sequence is TGTGCCAGCAGTTACTCGAGGGGGGGCGAGGCGGGAGGGCCCAACGAGCAGTACTTC. This translates into CASSYSRGGEAGGPNEQYF.

This clonotype was recorded at least ten times. A much larger clone differs by one base, so this may be a read error. The V gene is TRBV4-1, the J gene TRBJ2-7, with 11 positions matching TRBD2. The CDR3 covers 14 residues. CDR1 is MGHRA, CDR2 YSYEKL, per germline. With V trimmed by 1 base and J by 7 bases, 3 bases remained unmatched. The CDR3 bases are TGCGCCAGCAGCCAAGTTAGCGGGAGGGATGAGCAGTACTTC. Translation: CASSQVSGRDEQYF.

In its sample, this clonotype was seen many times. The rearrangement joins TRBV2 to TRBJ1-1; D is unresolved. Germline CDR1 is SNHLY and CDR2 is FYNNEI. Trimming left V 5 bases short and J 3 bases short, with 10 bases between. The CDR3 is 13 residues long. Here the CDR3 reads CASSISRDTEAFF. The CDR3 DNA reads as TGTGCCAGCAGTATAAGCCGGGACACTGAAGCTTTCTTT. Variable domain in full (rest from reference TRBV2 and TRBJ1-1): EPEVTQTPSHQVTQMGQEVILRCVPISNHLYFYWYRQILGQKVEFLVSFYNNEISEKSEIFDDQFSVERPDGSNFTLKIRSTKLEDSAMYFCASSISRDTEAFFGQGTRLTVV.

On this clonotype itself: This likely comes from a read error, as the CDR3 has no conserved phenylalanine or tryptophan at its end. Because the CDR3's place on the DNA is in doubt, the DNA is left out and the CDR3 is given as listed by TCRdb. The V gene is TRBV11-3, the J gene TRBJ2-1; TRBD1 is the table's D call and was not checked against the DNA. The CDR3 length equals 17 residues, ends included. Germline CDR1 reads SGHNT; CDR2 reads YENEEA. This CDR3 is CASSPGGRGYGEQYFGN.

The chain combines TRBV7-6 with TRBJ2-3; D uncertain. The J call is doubtful: the DNA matches TRBJ2-7 better. The CDR3 totals 11 residues. Germline assignment: CDR1 SGHVS and CDR2 FNYEAQ. The CDR3 loop is CASSLLTEQYF. The CDR3 DNA reads as TGTGCCAGCAGCTTATTAACCGAGCAGTACTTC.

Ten or more counts support this clonotype. The chain combines TRBV18 with TRBJ2-7; D gene uncertain. The DNA matches TRBJ2-5 better at its end, which makes the J call doubtful. This CDR3 region has 13 residues. Germline V lookup: CDR1 KGHSH, CDR2 LQKENI. The DNA for the CDR3 is TGTGCCAGCTCACGGGCCGAGGTAGAGACCCAGTACTTC. Its protein is CASSRAEVETQYF.

Of note for this clonotype: A much larger clone lies a single base off, so this may be a read error. The chain carries TRBV24-1 and TRBJ2-4; 9 bases are shared with TRBD1. The germline CDR1 and CDR2 sequences are KGHDR and SFDVKD. Trimming cost V 4 bases and J 13 bases; bases outside gene matches: 16. CDR3 length: 16 amino acids. The CDR3, as DNA: TGTGCCACCAGTGAGCGCGGGACAGGGCTGTCGAATGAGCAGTACTTC. It encodes CATSERGTGLSNEQYF.

By sample fraction, this clonotype is medium-sized (0.01 to 0.1%). The chain links TRBV10-3 to TRBJ2-7, with 11 positions matching TRBD1. V shed 5 bases, J shed 4 bases, and the junction held 4 bases outside the gene matches. The CDR3 totals 14 residues. Per germline, CDR1 ENHRY and CDR2 SYGVKD. As DNA, the CDR3 is TGTGCCATCAGTCGGACAGGGGGCGCATACGAGCAGTACTTC. It yields the protein CAISRTGGAYEQYF.

The chain carries TRBV6-1 and TRBJ2-5, with D possibly matching TRBD2 (6 bases). The DNA end is more similar to TRBJ2-7, so the J call may be wrong. The CDR3 consists of 15 residues. Germline loops: CDR1 MNHNS, CDR2 SASEGT. The CDR3 region has the DNA TGTGCCAGCAGTGAAAGTACGGGACTCTTCTACGAGCAGTACTTC. Amino acids: CASSESTGLFYEQYF.

V is TRBV7-3 and J is TRBJ2-1; 12 bases are a match to TRBD2. Germline V gene lookup returns CDR1 SGHTA and CDR2 FQGTGA. This CDR3 region has 19 residues. Trimming took 8 bases from V and 0 from J; bases not matched to a gene: 14. CDR3 sequence: CASGQRTSGDYSSYNEQFF. In nucleotides, the CDR3 is TGTGCCAGCGGCCAGAGGACTAGCGGGGACTACTCCTCCTACAATGAGCAGTTCTTC.